This note documents a single T cell receptor (beta chain) sequence. These data originate in a study of blood T cell repertoires in COVID-19. The assay was immunoSEQ multiplex PCR, and TCRdb's table has in-frame clones only and misses some. The sample consists of 150,000 to 200,000 clones, approximately 85% of them appearing once. The clonotype was recovered from a woman between 18 and 29 years old who had recovered from COVID-19. The sample comprised PBMCs or T cells enriched from blood (not recorded which).

The CDR3 is CASSGGSAYGYTF. The CDR3 region has the DNA TGTGCCAGCAGCGGAGGGAGTGCTTATGGCTACACCTTC. The rearrangement uses TRBV11-2 and TRBJ1-2; D is uncertain. This CDR3 is 13 amino acids long. Germline CDR1 is SGHAT and CDR2 is FQNNGV. With 5 bases removed from V and 5 bases from J, the gap between germline ends came to 12 bases.